The 29 T cell receptor beta chains presented below share a single source sample, sequenced in a study of blood T cell repertoires in COVID-19. Some clones are missing from TCRdb's copy, which holds only in-frame ones; the method was immunoSEQ multiplex PCR. The repertoire holds approximately 240,000 clones, with around four fifths as singletons. Sample: peripheral blood. The receptors shown here come from a woman aged 55-75 years with active or convalescent COVID-19.

The J gene is TRBJ1-5, the V gene TRBV6-5; 7 bases agree with TRBD1. This CDR3 has 13 amino acids. The V and J ends lost 6 bases and 3 bases, in that order; junction bases with no gene match: 2. Germline CDR1 is MNHEY and CDR2 is SVGAGI. For the CDR3, the DNA is TGTGCCAGCAGAGGACAGGCCAATCAGCCCCAGCATTTT. Protein: CASRGQANQPQHF.

The chain is built from TRBV5-6 and TRBJ2-1; TRBD2 might be the D (6 bases). CDR3 size: 16 residues. V gave up 7 bases and J gave up 2 bases, with 19 bases separating them. Germline V lookup: CDR1 SGHDT, CDR2 YYEEEE. The CDR3 here is CASAIAGGITYNEQFF. CDR3 nucleotides: TGTGCCAGCGCAATCGCCGGGGGAATAACCTACAATGAGCAGTTCTTC.

The sample holds a few counts of this clone. The chain couples TRBV28 to TRBJ1-3; no definite D call. Deletions cut 3 bases from V and 0 bases from J, with 12 bases between. The CDR3 covers 16 residues. Germline values: CDR1 MDHEN, CDR2 SYDVKM. CDR3 nucleotides: TGTGCCAGCAGTTTTTACAGTGCGAGCTCTGGAAACACCATATATTTT. This encodes CASSFYSASSGNTIYF.

The chain has TRBV7-8 and TRBJ2-2; the match to TRBD2 covers 8 bases. Per the germline V gene, CDR1 is SGHVS and CDR2 is FQNEAQ. The CDR3 covers 15 residues. V trimming: 5 bases; J trimming: 4 bases; junction bases outside the gene matches: 6. The CDR3 nucleotides are TGTGCCAGCAGCCGCGGGGGGTCGGGCACCGGGGAGCTGTTTTTT. Translation: CASSRGGSGTGELFF.

The chain uses TRBV6-5 and TRBJ2-7, with D tentatively TRBD1 (6 bases). CDR1 and CDR2 from the germline V gene are MNHEY and SVGAGI. The CDR3 runs 14 residues. The germline V and J ends were trimmed by 8 bases and 3 bases, with 17 bases remaining between them. Written as DNA, the CDR3 is TGTGCCAGCCTGAACAGGGCGACCCGCTACGAGCAGTACTTC. It encodes CASLNRATRYEQYF.

The chain joins TRBV10-2 to TRBJ1-3; 7 nucleotides line up with TRBD1. V gave up 6 bases and J gave up 4 bases; unmatched junction bases: 6. This CDR3 has 14 amino acids. From germline, CDR1 is WSHSY and CDR2 SAAADI. In DNA, the CDR3 is TGCGCCAGCAGGGAAACGGGACAGGGAAACACCATATATTTT. This gives the protein CASRETGQGNTIYF.

CDR3 nucleotide sequence: TGTGCCAGCAGAACCGGGACAGGGCCCGAGCAGTACGTC. Amino acids: CASRTGTGPEQYV. This rearrangement joins TRBV2 to TRBJ2-7; the match to TRBD1 covers 9 bases. This CDR3 spans 13 amino acids. From germline, CDR1 is SNHLY and CDR2 FYNNEI. The J segment lost 6 bases and the V segment lost 6 bases, leaving 6 bases of the junction unmatched.

The chain uses TRBV9 and TRBJ2-1, with TRBD1 matching 7 bases. Trimming removed 1 base from V and 0 bases from J; junction bases left unmatched: 1. Germline V gene lookup returns CDR1 SGDLS and CDR2 YYNGEE. CDR3 length: 15 amino acids. The chain's CDR3 is CASSVWDSSYNEQFF. CDR3 DNA sequence: TGTGCCAGCAGCGTATGGGACAGCTCCTACAATGAGCAGTTCTTC.

The chain has TRBV11-3 and TRBJ1-3; possible D gene TRBD1, 6 bases. Trimming pared 1 base from V and 1 base from J, leaving 8 bases between. Germline V gives CDR1 SGHNT, CDR2 YENEEA. CDR3 length: 15 amino acids. The CDR3 DNA sequence: TGTGCCAGCAGCTTAGGGGGACAATCTGGAAACACCATATATTTT. The encoded protein is CASSLGGQSGNTIYF.

The rearrangement uses TRBV19 and TRBJ2-1, with 12 bases fitting TRBD1. V shed 6 bases, J shed 8 bases, and the junction held 11 bases outside the gene matches. Germline CDR1 reads LNHDA; CDR2 reads SQIVND (reference sequence). CDR3 length: 16 amino acids. The CDR3 spells CASRSTPGQGADEQFF. The CDR3 DNA sequence: TGTGCCAGTAGGTCTACTCCGGGACAGGGGGCAGATGAGCAGTTCTTC. Combining the CDR3 with reference TRBV19 and TRBJ2-1 gives the whole variable domain DGGITQSPKYLFRKEGQNVTLSCEQNLNHDAMYWYRQDPGQGLRLIYYSQIVNDFQKGDIAEGYSVSREKKESFPLTVTSAQKNPTAFYLCASRSTPGQGADEQFFGPGTRLTVL.

The rearrangement uses TRBV11-3 and TRBJ2-3; the match to TRBD2 covers 8 bases. This CDR3 has 14 amino acids. Germline trimming cut 5 bases from V and 2 bases from J; bases unmatched to any gene: 3. The germline V gene encodes CDR1 SGHNT and CDR2 YENEEA. The DNA for the CDR3 is TGTGCCAGCAGCCTCGGGAGGGCCACAGATACGCAGTATTTT. Translating gives CASSLGRATDTQYF. Drawing the rest from reference TRBV11-3 and TRBJ2-3, the complete variable domain is EAGVVQSPRYKIIEKKQPVAFWCNPISGHNTLYWYLQNLGQGPELLIRYENEEAVDDSQLPKDRFSAERLKGVDSTLKIQPAELGDSAVYLCASSLGRATDTQYFGPGTRLTVL.

This chain uses TRBV18 with TRBJ1-4; D remains unclear. The germline V gene encodes CDR1 KGHSH and CDR2 LQKENI. V lost 3 bases and J 6 bases, leaving 8 bases between the germline ends. The CDR3 spans 13 residues. CDR3 sequence reads: CASSPAVDEKLFF. DNA of the CDR3: TGTGCCAGCTCACCCGCGGTTGATGAAAAACTGTTTTTT. Combining the CDR3 with reference TRBV18 and TRBJ1-4 gives the whole variable domain NAGVMQNPRHLVRRRGQEARLRCSPMKGHSHVYWYRQLPEEGLKFMVYLQKENIIDESGMPKERFSAEFPKEGPSILRIQQVVRGDSAAYFCASSPAVDEKLFFGSGTQLSVL.

This clone occurred a few times. This chain uses TRBV14 with TRBJ1-1; D is perhaps TRBD1 (5 bases). Trimming removed 6 bases at V and 7 bases at J, with 15 bases between. The CDR3 is made up of 13 amino acids. Germline V lookup: CDR1 SGHDN, CDR2 FVKESK. The CDR3 DNA is TGTGCCAGCAGTCCCGGGGGGGGAGTTGAAGCTTTCTTT. Translated: CASSPGGGVEAFF.

The chain is built from TRBV4-1 and TRBJ2-5, with D possibly being TRBD1 (6 bases). Germline V gene sequence: CDR1 MGHRA, CDR2 YSYEKL. This CDR3 region has 15 residues. The V end was cut by 2 bases, the J end by 5 bases, with 15 bases between. CDR3 sequence reads: CASSQSPLRGETQYF. The CDR3, as DNA: TGCGCCAGCAGCCAAAGTCCCCTTAGGGGGGAGACCCAGTACTTC.

The rearrangement joins TRBV7-2 to TRBJ2-7; TRBD1 aligns across 7 bases. V was pared by 5 bases and J by 2 bases, with 9 bases of the junction left unmatched. This CDR3 region has 15 residues. Germline lookup yields CDR1 SGHTA and CDR2 FQGNSA. CDR3 residues: CASSLRTGATYEQYF. In nucleotides, the CDR3 is TGTGCCAGCAGCCTAAGGACAGGAGCTACCTACGAGCAGTACTTC.

V is TRBV5-1 and J is TRBJ2-4, with D hard to call. V lost 0 bases to trimming and J lost 8 bases, with 9 bases between them. CDR3 length: 13 residues. Germline CDR1 is SGHRS and CDR2 is YFSETQ. CDR3 protein: CASSLAERHIQYF. For the CDR3, the DNA is TGCGCCAGCAGCTTGGCCGAGAGGCACATTCAGTACTTC.

The chain is built from TRBV11-3 and TRBJ1-2; TRBD1 might be the D (5 bases). V gave up 8 bases and J gave up 8 bases, with 15 bases separating them. The CDR3 extends over 12 amino acids. Germline-derived CDR1 and CDR2 are SGHNT and YENEEA. The DNA for the CDR3 is TGTGCCAGCGGTCGGGGGGGGGACGGCTACACCTTC. Amino acid sequence: CASGRGGDGYTF.

The chain employs TRBV28 and TRBJ1-2; D is undetermined. This CDR3 comprises 13 residues. Trimming removed 6 bases at V and 1 base at J, with 9 bases between. The germline CDR1 and CDR2 sequences are MDHEN and SYDVKM. As DNA, the CDR3 is TGTGCCAGCAGCTCGGACTTTAACTATGGCTACACCTTC. It codes for CASSSDFNYGYTF.

At least ten counts were recorded for this clone. CDR3 nucleotide sequence: TGTGCCAGCAGTGAAAAAACTAGCGGAGGTGCGGGGGCAGATACGCAGTATTTT. Its translation is CASSEKTSGGAGADTQYF. J is TRBJ2-3 and V is TRBV6-1; 8 nucleotides agree with TRBD2. The germline gives CDR1 MNHNS, CDR2 SASEGT. V shed 2 bases and J 4 bases; nucleotides not matched to a gene: 14. This CDR3 is 18 amino acids long.

The CDR3 sequence is CASSLLIAGGYNEQFF. For the CDR3, the DNA is TGTGCCAGCAGCTTACTTATCGCGGGAGGGTACAATGAGCAGTTCTTC. The chain has TRBV7-9 and TRBJ2-1; 9 positions agree with TRBD2. Trimming removed 2 bases from V and 4 bases from J; junction bases left unmatched: 6. CDR1 is SEHNR, CDR2 FQNEAQ, per germline (reference sequence). The CDR3 consists of 16 residues. The variable domain in full, with the rest retrieved from reference TRBV7-9 and TRBJ2-1, is DTGVSQNPRHKITKRGQNVTFRCDPISEHNRLYWYRQTLGQGPEFLTYFQNEAQLEKSRLLSDRFSAERPKGSFSTLEIQRTEQGDSAMYLCASSLLIAGGYNEQFFGPGTRLTVL.

J is TRBJ2-4 and V is TRBV4-2; the match to TRBD2 covers 16 bases. From germline, CDR1 is LGHNA and CDR2 YNFKEQ. The length of the CDR3 is 17 residues. J was trimmed by 4 bases and V by 4 bases; bases with no gene match: 4. Here the CDR3 reads CASSLPGLAGGKNIQYF. The CDR3 bases are TGTGCCAGCAGCCTGCCGGGACTAGCGGGGGGGAAAAACATTCAGTACTTC.

This clone was observed a single time. J is TRBJ2-3 and V is TRBV5-1, with TRBD1 as a possible D gene (5 bases). In germline, CDR1 is SGHRS, CDR2 YFSETQ. CDR3 length: 16 amino acids. V dropped 3 bases and J dropped 0 bases, with 14 bases sitting between them. Here the CDR3 DNA reads TGCGCCAGCAGCTCTCAGGGCCTCGATAGCACAGATACGCAGTATTTT. Translation: CASSSQGLDSTDTQYF.

This chain links TRBV4-2 with TRBJ2-2; 8 positions agree with TRBD2. CDR3 length: 15 residues. The germline gives CDR1 LGHNA, CDR2 YNFKEQ. J was trimmed by 6 bases and V by 1 base; bases with no gene match: 4. CDR3 bases: TGTGCCAGCAGCCAAGTACAGCGGGAGTCCGGGGAGCTGTTTTTT. Protein: CASSQVQRESGELFF.

Of note for this clone: One end of the junction does not line up with germline, which may come from a read error. J is TRBJ1-4 and V is TRBV19; 7 bases agree with TRBD1. CDR3 size: 12 residues. Germline CDR1 is LNHDA and CDR2 is SQIVND (reference sequence). The CDR3 spells CASSDRELRAVF. CDR3 in DNA: TGTGCCAGTAGTGACAGGGAGCTCCGCGCCGTTTTT.

The rearrangement joins TRBV20-1 to TRBJ1-2; 7 bases line up with TRBD1. Germline loops: CDR1 DFQATT, CDR2 SNEGSKA (reference sequence). The CDR3 covers 17 residues. V lost 3 bases to trimming and J lost 0 bases; unmatched junction nucleotides: 13. CDR3 in amino acids: CSASTGALDFANYGYTF. For the CDR3, the DNA is TGCAGTGCTAGTACAGGGGCGCTCGACTTTGCTAACTATGGCTACACCTTC.

The rearrangement uses TRBV6-5 and TRBJ1-1; tentatively, D is TRBD1 (5 bases). Germline CDR1 MNHEY, CDR2 SVGAGI. With 6 bases removed from V and 3 bases from J, the gap between germline ends came to 11 bases. CDR3 length equals 13 residues. CDR3 sequence reads: CASRYDSHTEAFF. The CDR3 DNA sequence: TGTGCCAGCAGATATGACAGCCACACTGAAGCTTTCTTT.

The J gene is TRBJ1-1, the V gene TRBV2, with 7 positions matching TRBD1. CDR1 and CDR2 (germline): SNHLY, FYNNEI. The CDR3 contains 12 residues. Unmatched junction bases numbered 13, after V lost 10 bases and J lost 11 bases. CDR3 sequence reads: CATSRVAGGAFF. The DNA for the CDR3 is TGTGCCACCTCTCGGGTGGCAGGGGGGGCTTTCTTT.

The chain combines TRBV5-4 with TRBJ1-6; 8 bases agree with TRBD1. The CDR3 has 14 amino acids. Germline lookup yields CDR1 SGHNT and CDR2 YYREEE (reference sequence). The trim removed 3 bases at V and 9 bases at J, leaving 5 bases unmatched. CDR3 DNA sequence: TGTGCCAGCAGCTCAGGGGGCGATGGTTCACCCCTCCACTTT. Translation gives CASSSGGDGSPLHF.

This clone showed up just once. The chain uses TRBV5-1 and TRBJ2-7, with 8 bases that match TRBD2. The CDR3 is 13 residues long. After removal of 5 bases from V and 4 bases from J, the junction contained 5 bases not matched to a gene. Germline V gives CDR1 SGHRS, CDR2 YFSETQ. In nucleotides, the CDR3 is TGCGCCAGCAGGGGGACTAGTGGATACGAGCAGTACTTC. This gives the protein CASRGTSGYEQYF. Supplemented by reference TRBV5-1 and TRBJ2-7, the full variable domain reads KAGVTQTPRYLIKTRGQQVTLSCSPISGHRSVSWYQQTPGQGLQFLFEYFSETQRNKGNFPGRFSGRQFSNSRSEMNVSTLELGDSALYLCASRGTSGYEQYFGPGTRLTVT.